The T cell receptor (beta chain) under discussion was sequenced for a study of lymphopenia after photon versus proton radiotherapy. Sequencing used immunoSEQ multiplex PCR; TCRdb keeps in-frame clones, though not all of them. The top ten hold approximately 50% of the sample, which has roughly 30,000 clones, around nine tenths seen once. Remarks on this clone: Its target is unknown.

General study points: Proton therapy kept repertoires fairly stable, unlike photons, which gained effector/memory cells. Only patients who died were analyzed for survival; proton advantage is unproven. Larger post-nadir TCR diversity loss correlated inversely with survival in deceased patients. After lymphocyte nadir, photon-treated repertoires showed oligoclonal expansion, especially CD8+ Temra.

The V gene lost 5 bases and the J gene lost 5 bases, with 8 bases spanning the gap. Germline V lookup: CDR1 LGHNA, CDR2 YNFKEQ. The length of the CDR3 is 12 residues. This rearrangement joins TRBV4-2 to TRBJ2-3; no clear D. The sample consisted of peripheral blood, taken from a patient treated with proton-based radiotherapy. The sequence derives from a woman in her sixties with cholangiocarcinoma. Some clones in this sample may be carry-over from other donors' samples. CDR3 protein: CASSRVEDTQYF. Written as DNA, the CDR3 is TGTGCCAGCAGCAGGGTAGAAGATACGCAGTATTTT.